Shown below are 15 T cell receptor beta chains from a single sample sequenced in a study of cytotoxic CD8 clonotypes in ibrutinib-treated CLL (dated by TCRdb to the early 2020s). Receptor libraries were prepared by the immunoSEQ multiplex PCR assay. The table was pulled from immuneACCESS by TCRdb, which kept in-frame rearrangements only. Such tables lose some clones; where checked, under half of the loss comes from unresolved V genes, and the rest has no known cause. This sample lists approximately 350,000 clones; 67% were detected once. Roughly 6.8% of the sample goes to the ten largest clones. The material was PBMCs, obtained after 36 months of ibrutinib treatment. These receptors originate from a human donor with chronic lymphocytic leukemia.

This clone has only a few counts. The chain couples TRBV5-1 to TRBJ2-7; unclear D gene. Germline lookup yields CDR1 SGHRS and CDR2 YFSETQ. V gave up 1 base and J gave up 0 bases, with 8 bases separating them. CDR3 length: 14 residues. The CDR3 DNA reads TGCGCCAGCAGCTTGTCTTCCAACTCCTACGAGCAGTACTTC. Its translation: CASSLSSNSYEQYF.

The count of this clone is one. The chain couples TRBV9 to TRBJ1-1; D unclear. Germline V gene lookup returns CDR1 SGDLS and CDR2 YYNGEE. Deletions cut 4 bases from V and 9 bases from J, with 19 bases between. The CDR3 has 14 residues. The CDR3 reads CASSPIRMAAKAFF. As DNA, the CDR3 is TGTGCCAGCAGCCCCATAAGGATGGCAGCAAAAGCTTTCTTT.

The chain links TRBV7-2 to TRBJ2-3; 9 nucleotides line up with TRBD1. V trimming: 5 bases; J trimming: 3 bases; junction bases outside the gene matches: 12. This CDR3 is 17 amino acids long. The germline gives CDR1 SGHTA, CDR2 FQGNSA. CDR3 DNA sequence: TGTGCCAGCAGCCCCCATACCGGGACAGGGTCAACAGATACGCAGTATTTT. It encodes CASSPHTGTGSTDTQYF.

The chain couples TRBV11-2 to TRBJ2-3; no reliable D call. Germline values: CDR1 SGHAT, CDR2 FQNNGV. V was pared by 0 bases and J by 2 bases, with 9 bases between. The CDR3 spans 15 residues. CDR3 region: CASSLEGSNTDTQYF. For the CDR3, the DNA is TGTGCCAGCAGCTTAGAGGGCAGCAACACAGATACGCAGTATTTT.

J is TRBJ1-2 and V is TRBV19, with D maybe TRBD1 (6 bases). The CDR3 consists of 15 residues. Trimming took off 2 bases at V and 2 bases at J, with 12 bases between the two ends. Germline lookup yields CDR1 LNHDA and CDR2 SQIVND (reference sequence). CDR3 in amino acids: CASSISGGRNYGYTF. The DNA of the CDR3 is TGTGCCAGTAGTATAAGCGGGGGGCGAAACTATGGCTACACCTTC.

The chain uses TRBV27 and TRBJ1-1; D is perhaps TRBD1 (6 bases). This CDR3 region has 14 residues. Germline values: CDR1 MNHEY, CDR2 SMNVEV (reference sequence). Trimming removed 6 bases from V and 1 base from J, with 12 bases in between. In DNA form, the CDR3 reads TGTGCCAGCAGCCCGTGGGGGCCGAACACTGAAGCTTTCTTT. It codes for CASSPWGPNTEAFF.

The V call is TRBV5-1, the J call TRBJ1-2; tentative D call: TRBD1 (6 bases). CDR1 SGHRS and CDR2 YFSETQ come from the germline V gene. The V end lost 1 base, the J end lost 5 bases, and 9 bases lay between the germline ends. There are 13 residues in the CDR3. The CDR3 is CASSLRGLYGYTF. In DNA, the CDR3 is TGCGCCAGCAGCTTGCGGGGGCTGTATGGCTACACCTTC.

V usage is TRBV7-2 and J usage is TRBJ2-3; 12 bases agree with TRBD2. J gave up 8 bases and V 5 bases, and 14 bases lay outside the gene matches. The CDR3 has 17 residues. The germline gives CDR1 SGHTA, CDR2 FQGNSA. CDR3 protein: CASSPAELAGGRGTQYF. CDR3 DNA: TGTGCCAGCAGCCCGGCGGAACTAGCGGGGGGCCGAGGTACGCAGTATTTT. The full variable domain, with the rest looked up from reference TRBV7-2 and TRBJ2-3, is GAGVSQSPSNKVTEKGKDVELRCDPISGHTALYWYRQSLGQGLEFLIYFQGNSAPDKSGLPSDRFSAERTGGSVSTLTIQRTQQEDSAVYLCASSPAELAGGRGTQYFGPGTRLTVL.

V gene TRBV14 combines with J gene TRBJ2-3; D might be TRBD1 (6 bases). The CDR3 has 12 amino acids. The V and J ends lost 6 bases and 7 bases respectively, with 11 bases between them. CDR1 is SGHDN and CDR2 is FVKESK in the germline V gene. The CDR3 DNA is TGTGCCAGCAGTTCGGGACACTATACGCAGTATTTT. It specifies CASSSGHYTQYF. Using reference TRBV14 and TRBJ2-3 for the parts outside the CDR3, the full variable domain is EAGVTQFPSHSVIEKGQTVTLRCDPISGHDNLYWYRRVMGKEIKFLLHFVKESKQDESGMPNNRFLAERTGGTYSTLKVQPAELEDSGVYFCASSSGHYTQYFGPGTRLTVL.

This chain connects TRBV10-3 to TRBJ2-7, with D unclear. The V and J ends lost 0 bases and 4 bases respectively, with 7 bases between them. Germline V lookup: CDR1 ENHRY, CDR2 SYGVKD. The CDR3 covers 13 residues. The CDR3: CAISESKLYEQYF. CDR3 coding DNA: TGTGCCATCAGTGAGTCGAAGTTGTACGAGCAGTACTTC.

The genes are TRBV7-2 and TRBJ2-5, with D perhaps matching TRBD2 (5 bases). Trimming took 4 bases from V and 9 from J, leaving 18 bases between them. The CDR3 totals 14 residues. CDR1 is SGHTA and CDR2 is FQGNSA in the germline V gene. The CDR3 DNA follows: TGTGCCAGCAGCTCCCCCTTCGCGGACGGGGCCCAGTACTTC. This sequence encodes CASSSPFADGAQYF.

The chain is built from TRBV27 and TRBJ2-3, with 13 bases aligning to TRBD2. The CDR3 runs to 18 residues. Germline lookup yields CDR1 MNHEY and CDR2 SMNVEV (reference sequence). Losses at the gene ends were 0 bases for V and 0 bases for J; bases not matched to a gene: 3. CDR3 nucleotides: TGTGCCAGCAGTTTATCCAGACTAGCGGGAGGTAGCACAGATACGCAGTATTTT. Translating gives CASSLSRLAGGSTDTQYF.

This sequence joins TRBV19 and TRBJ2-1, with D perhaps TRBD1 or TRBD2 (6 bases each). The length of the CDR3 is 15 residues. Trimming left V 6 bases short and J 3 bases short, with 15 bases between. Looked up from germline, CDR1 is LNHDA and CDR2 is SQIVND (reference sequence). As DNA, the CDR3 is TGTGCCAGTAGACTAGCAGGGGTTCTCTACAATGAGCAGTTCTTC. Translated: CASRLAGVLYNEQFF.

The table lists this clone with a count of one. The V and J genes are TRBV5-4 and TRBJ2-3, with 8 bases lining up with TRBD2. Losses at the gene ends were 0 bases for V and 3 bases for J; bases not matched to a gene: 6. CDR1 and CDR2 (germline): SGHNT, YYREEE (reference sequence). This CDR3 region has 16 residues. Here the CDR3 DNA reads TGTGCCAGCAGCTTGGAATCTGGGACTAGTACAGATACGCAGTATTTT. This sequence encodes CASSLESGTSTDTQYF.

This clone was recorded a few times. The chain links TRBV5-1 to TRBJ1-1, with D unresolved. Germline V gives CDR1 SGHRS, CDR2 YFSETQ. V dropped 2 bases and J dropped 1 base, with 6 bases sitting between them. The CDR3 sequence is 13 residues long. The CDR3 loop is CASSFGRNTEAFF. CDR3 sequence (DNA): TGCGCCAGCAGCTTCGGCAGGAACACTGAAGCTTTCTTT.